This T cell receptor beta chain appears in the sequencing data of a study of blood T cell repertoires in COVID-19. In the study overall: Samples taken during acute and convalescent COVID-19 were collected in the United States, Italy and Spain.

CDR3 size: 16 residues. V trimming: 4 bases; J trimming: 1 base; junction bases outside the gene matches: 3. Germline V gives CDR1 MNHNY, CDR2 SVGAGI (reference sequence). The table came from immunoSEQ multiplex PCR; TCRdb's copy has only in-frame clones and leaves some out. The repertoire includes about 22,000 clones, 75% to 90% of them detected once, and roughly 20% sits in the top ten. This receptor was taken from a man older than 75 with active or convalescent COVID-19. The chain has TRBV6-6 and TRBJ2-5; 13 nucleotides match TRBD2. Input material: peripheral blood. As DNA, the CDR3 is TGTGCCAGCAGTTGGGGGACTAGCGGGGTCCAAGAGACCCAGTACTTC. This translates into CASSWGTSGVQETQYF.